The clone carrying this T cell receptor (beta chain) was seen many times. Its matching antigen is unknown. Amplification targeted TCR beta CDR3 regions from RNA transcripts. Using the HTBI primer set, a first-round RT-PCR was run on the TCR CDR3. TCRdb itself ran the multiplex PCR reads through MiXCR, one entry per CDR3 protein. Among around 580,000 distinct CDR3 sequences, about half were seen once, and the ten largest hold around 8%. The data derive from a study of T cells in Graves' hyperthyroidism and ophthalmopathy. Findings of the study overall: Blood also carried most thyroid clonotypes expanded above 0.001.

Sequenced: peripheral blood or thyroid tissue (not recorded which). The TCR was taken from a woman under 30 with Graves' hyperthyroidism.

The CDR3 loop reads CASSEIEGNHYGYTF. The CDR3 DNA is TGTGCCAGCAGTGAAATAGAGGGTAATCACTATGGCTACACCTTC. V is TRBV6-1 and J is TRBJ1-2; D uncertain. The V end was cut by 2 bases, the J end by 3 bases, with 13 bases between. CDR1 is MNHNS, CDR2 SASEGT, per germline. The CDR3 has 15 amino acids.